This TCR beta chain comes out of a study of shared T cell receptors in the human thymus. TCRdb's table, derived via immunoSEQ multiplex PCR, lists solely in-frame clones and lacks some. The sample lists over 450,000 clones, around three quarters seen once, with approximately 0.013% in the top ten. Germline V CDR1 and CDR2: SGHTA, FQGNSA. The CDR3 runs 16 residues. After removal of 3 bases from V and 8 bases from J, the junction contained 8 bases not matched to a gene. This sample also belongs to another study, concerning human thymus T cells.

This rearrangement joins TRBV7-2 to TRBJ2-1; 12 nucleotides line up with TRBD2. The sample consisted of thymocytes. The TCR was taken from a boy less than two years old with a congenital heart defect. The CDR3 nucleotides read TGTGCCAGCAGCTTCAGGACTAGCGGGGAGGGGGATGAGCAGTTCTTC. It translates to CASSFRTSGEGDEQFF.